This T cell receptor beta chain comes out of a study of T cell responses to AZD1222 COVID-19 vaccine. Turning to this clone: Its antigen remains unknown.

Study-level findings and limits: Spike-specific TCR breadth and depth rose after two AZD1222 doses.

The germline CDR1 and CDR2 sequences are KGHSH and LQKENI. Trimming pared 2 bases from V and 4 bases from J, leaving 9 bases between. The CDR3 consists of 15 residues. Here immunoSEQ multiplex PCR was the method, and the copy in TCRdb shows in-frame clones only, minus some. The table records 110,000 or so clones, about 87% of them present only once. The chain joins TRBV18 to TRBJ1-6; D unresolved. This receptor was obtained from an adult who received the AZD1222 COVID-19 vaccine. Material: peripheral blood, obtained 28 days after the second AZD1222 dose. The DNA of the CDR3 is TGTGCCAGCTCACCAGGGGTGGCTTATAATTCACCCCTCCACTTT. As protein: CASSPGVAYNSPLHF.